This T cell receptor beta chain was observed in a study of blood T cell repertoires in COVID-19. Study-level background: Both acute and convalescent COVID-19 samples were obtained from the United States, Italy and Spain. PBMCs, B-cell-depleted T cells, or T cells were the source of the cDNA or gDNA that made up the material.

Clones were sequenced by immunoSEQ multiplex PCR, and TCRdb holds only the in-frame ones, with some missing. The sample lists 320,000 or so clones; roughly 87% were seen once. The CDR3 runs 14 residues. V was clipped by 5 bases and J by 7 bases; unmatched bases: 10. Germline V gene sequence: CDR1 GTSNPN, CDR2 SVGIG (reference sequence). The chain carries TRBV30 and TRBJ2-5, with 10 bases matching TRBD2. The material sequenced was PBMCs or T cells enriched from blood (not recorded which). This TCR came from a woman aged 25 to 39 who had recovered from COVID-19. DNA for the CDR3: TGTGCCTGGGGGGCCGGGACTAGCGAAAGGACCCAGTACTTC. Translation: CAWGAGTSERTQYF.